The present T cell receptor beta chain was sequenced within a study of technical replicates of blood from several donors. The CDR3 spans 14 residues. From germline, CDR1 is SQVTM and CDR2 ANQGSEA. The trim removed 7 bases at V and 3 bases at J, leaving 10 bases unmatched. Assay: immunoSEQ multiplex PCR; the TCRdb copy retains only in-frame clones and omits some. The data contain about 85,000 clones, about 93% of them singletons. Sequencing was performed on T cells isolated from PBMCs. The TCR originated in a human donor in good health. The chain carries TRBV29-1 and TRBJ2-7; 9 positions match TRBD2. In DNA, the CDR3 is TGCAGCGGAAAGGGTAGCGGGAGTTTCTACGAGCAGTACTTC. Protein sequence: CSGKGSGSFYEQYF.